The TCR beta chain described here comes from a study of radiation and T cells in renal cell carcinoma. As for the study in general: Nephrectomy followed 15 Gy stereotactic body radiation by 4 weeks.

Germline CDR1 is SGDLS and CDR2 is YYNGEE. The CDR3 sequence is 17 residues long. V shed 1 base, J shed 0 bases, and the junction held 7 bases outside the gene matches. Sequencing was performed with immunoSEQ multiplex PCR; in TCRdb, only in-frame clones are kept and a portion is missing. Among around 130,000 clones, approximately 90% were seen once, and the ten largest hold more than 5%. General study results and limits: In blood, top tumor clones expanded by 2 weeks, shrinking by 4.

This clone was counted a few times. Its antigen is undetermined. The sample's time point: blood 2 weeks post-SBRT. Noted treatment: 15 Gy SBRT to primary tumor, nephrectomy 4 weeks later. The chain has TRBV9 and TRBJ2-1; 7 nucleotides agree with TRBD2. Specimen: blood, collected from a patient whose treatment included radiotherapy and nephrectomy. This receptor was obtained from a woman in her 70s with renal cell carcinoma. CDR3 DNA: TGTGCCAGCAGCGTATCACAGCGGGGTAGCTCCTACAATGAGCAGTTCTTC. Translating gives CASSVSQRGSSYNEQFF. Complete variable domain (other parts from reference TRBV9 and TRBJ2-1): DSGVTQTPKHLITATGQRVTLRCSPRSGDLSVYWYQQSLDQGLQFLIQYYNGEERAKGNILERFSAQQFPDLHSELNLSSLELGDSALYFCASSVSQRGSSYNEQFFGPGTRLTVL.